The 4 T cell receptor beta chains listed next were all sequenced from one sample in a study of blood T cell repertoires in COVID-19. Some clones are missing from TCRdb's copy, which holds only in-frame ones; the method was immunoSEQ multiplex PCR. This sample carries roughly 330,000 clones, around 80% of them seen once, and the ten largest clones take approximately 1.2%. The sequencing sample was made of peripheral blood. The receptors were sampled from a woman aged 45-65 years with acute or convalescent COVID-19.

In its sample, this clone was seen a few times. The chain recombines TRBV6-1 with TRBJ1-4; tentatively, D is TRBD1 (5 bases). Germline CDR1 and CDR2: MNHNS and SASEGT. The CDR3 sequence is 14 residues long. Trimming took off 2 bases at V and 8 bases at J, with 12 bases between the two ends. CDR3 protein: CASSETGGVEKLFF. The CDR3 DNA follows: TGTGCCAGCAGTGAAACTGGGGGGGTAGAAAAACTGTTTTTT.

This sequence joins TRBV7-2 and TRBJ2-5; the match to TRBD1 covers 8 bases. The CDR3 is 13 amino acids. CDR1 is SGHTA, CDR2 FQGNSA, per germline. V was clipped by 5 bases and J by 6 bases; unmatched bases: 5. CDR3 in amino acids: CASSTGQGQTQYF. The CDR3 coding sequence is TGTGCCAGCAGCACCGGACAGGGACAGACCCAGTACTTC.

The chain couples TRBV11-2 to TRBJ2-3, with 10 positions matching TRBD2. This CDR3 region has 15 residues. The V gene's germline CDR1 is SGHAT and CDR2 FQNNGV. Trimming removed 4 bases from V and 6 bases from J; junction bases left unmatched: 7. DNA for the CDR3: TGTGCCAGCAGCTGGAGCGGGAGGGCTTTGGATACGCAGTATTTT. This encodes CASSWSGRALDTQYF.

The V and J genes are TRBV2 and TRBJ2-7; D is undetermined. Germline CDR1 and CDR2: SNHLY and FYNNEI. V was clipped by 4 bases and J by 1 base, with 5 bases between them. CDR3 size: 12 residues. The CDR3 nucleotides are TGTGCCAGCAGTGGAGAGTCCTACGAGCAGTACGTC. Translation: CASSGESYEQYV.